This T cell receptor beta chain is drawn from a study of T-cell memory formation after mild COVID-19. Study information: For the most part, TCR clusters were specific to one donor.

The length of the CDR3 is 16 residues. Germline CDR1 reads SGHRS; CDR2 reads YFSETQ. The V and J ends lost 4 bases and 5 bases respectively, with 21 bases between them. As concerns this clonotype: As yet, its antigen is unknown.

It was 5'RACE with constant-segment primers that produced the TCR alpha and TCR beta cDNA libraries, which carried sample barcodes and UMIs. TCRdb recomputed calls from the 5' RACE reads with MiXCR, one row per CDR3 protein. Of 450,000 to 700,000 distinct CDR3 sequences in the sample, around 17% were seen once. Overall study findings and caveats: That cross-reactive memory joined was suggested by some responding clones appearing in pre-infection memory. Among clones contracting day 15 to 85, CD4/CD8 was balanced, whereas later expanders leaned CD4+.

The chain couples TRBV5-1 to TRBJ2-5; the D is unclear. The source material was PBMCs or a T cell subset sorted from them (not recorded which). The clonotype comes from an adult woman who had mild COVID-19 (a few samples of this study predate the infection). Cell type and time point are not known. The DNA of the CDR3 is TGCGCCAGCAGCGCTAACCGGGCCTCCAAGCCGGAGACCCAGTACTTC. This encodes CASSANRASKPETQYF. Drawing the rest from reference TRBV5-1 and TRBJ2-5, the complete variable domain is KAGVTQTPRYLIKTRGQQVTLSCSPISGHRSVSWYQQTPGQGLQFLFEYFSETQRNKGNFPGRFSGRQFSNSRSEMNVSTLELGDSALYLCASSANRASKPETQYFGPGTRLLVL.